Listed below are T cell receptor beta chains from one sample, sequenced in a study of CD8 T cells in ankylosing spondylitis. From the 5' RACE reads, TCRdb called clonotypes with MiXCR, one entry per CDR3 protein. The sample carries roughly 180,000 distinct CDR3 sequences, roughly 10% recorded once. Sequencing was performed on blood, either unsorted or a sorted T cell fraction (not recorded which). The source is a female donor with ankylosing spondylitis or in good health (not recorded which). The CDR3 runs from the conserved cysteine through the conserved F or W. D genes are given only for firm matches. Size is omitted from some rows. Given values are once, few, many or a class for expanded clones.

v_gene,d_gene,abundance,j_gene,CDR3nt,CDR3aa
TRBV28,NA,few,TRBJ2-7,TGTGCCAGCAGTTCCCTAGGAGTCTACGAGCAGTACTTC,CASSSLGVYEQYF
TRBV29-1,NA,many,TRBJ2-7,TGCAGCGTTGCCGACGGAGCCTACGAGCAGTACTTC,CSVADGAYEQYF
TRBV4-3,NA,few,TRBJ2-5,TGCGCCAGCAGCCAAGATCGGGAGATGGAAGAGACCCAGTACTTC,CASSQDREMEETQYF
TRBV20-1,NA,many,TRBJ2-7,TGCAGTGCTAGAGAACGGACGCTTTCCTACGAGCAGTACTTC,CSARERTLSYEQYF
TRBV7-8,TRBD1,NA,TRBJ1-5,TGTGCCAGCAGCCCGGGGACAGGGATGCAGCCCCAGCATTTT,CASSPGTGMQPQHF
TRBV27,NA,few,TRBJ2-1,TGTGCCAGCAGTTATGGGTCCGATTACAATGAGCAGTTCTTC,CASSYGSDYNEQFF
TRBV7-9,NA,NA,TRBJ1-5,TGTGCCAGCAGCTCGTCGGGGGGGCGGAATCAGCCCCAGCATTTT,CASSSSGGRNQPQHF
TRBV7-9,NA,NA,TRBJ1-2,TGTGCCAGCAGCCCAACCTATGGCTACACCTTC,CASSPTYGYTF
TRBV7-2,TRBD2,NA,TRBJ2-1,TGTGCCAGCAGCTTCGGGGGGATCTACAATGAGCAGTTCTTC,CASSFGGIYNEQFF
TRBV12-3/TRBV12-4,TRBD1,once,TRBJ2-1,TGTGCCAGCAGTTGGACAGGGGGCTCCTACAATGAGCAGTTCTTC,CASSWTGGSYNEQFF
TRBV27,NA,NA,TRBJ1-1,TGTGCCAGCACCCCCCAGGGGTTGAACACTGAAGCTTTCTTT,CASTPQGLNTEAFF
TRBV27,NA,few,TRBJ1-5,TGTGCCAGCAGCTGGACACCCAATCAGCCCCAGCATTTT,CASSWTPNQPQHF
TRBV27,TRBD1,many,TRBJ2-1,TGTGCCAGCAGTTTATTTGGACAGGGGGGGAATGAGCAGTTCTTC,CASSLFGQGGNEQFF
TRBV9,TRBD1,few,TRBJ1-2,TGTGCCAGCAGCCTAGGGGACAGAAACTATGGCTACACCTTC,CASSLGDRNYGYTF
TRBV27,TRBD1,few,TRBJ2-1,TGTGCCAGCAGTCTCCGGGACAGATACAATGAGCAGTTCTTC,CASSLRDRYNEQFF
TRBV28,TRBD1,NA,TRBJ1-2,TGTGCCAGCAGTTCAGACCCCGTCCGAGCAGGGGGGGACACCTTC,CASSSDPVRAGGDTF
TRBV9,NA,NA,TRBJ1-6,TGTGCCAGCAGCGCCTCAGGGAAGGCTGTTAATTCACCCCTCCACTTT,CASSASGKAVNSPLHF
TRBV6-2/TRBV6-3,TRBD2,many,TRBJ2-2,TGTGCCAGCAGCCCTGGGAGGGCCTACACCGGGGAGCTGTTTTTT,CASSPGRAYTGELFF
TRBV6-2/TRBV6-3,TRBD1,NA,TRBJ2-4,TGTGCCAGCAGTCCAGGGGGCATTCAGTACTTC,CASSPGGIQYF
TRBV29-1,NA,many,TRBJ2-1,TGCAGCGTTGTAGGCTTCGGGAGCCTCAATGAGCAGTTCTTC,CSVVGFGSLNEQFF
TRBV5-1,NA,large,TRBJ1-1,TGCGCCAGCAGCTCATATCGGTTTGGCACTGAAGCTTTCTTT,CASSSYRFGTEAFF
TRBV7-9,NA,many,TRBJ2-7,TGTGCCAGCAGCCCTATGCGCGAGCAGTACTTC,CASSPMREQYF
TRBV2,TRBD2,NA,TRBJ2-3,TGTGCCAGCAGCGTCTATCGGACTAGCGGCGAACATACGCAGTATTTT,CASSVYRTSGEHTQYF
TRBV6-5,TRBD2,few,TRBJ2-1,TGTGCCAGCAGTTACGGAGCGGGAGTGCAGTTCTTC,CASSYGAGVQFF
TRBV7-2,TRBD1,NA,TRBJ1-2,TGTGCCAGCAGCCCCAGGGGACAGATGAACTATGGCTACACCTTC,CASSPRGQMNYGYTF
TRBV5-8,NA,NA,TRBJ2-6,TGTGCCAGCAGCTTAGGGGATTCTGGGGCCAACGTCCTGACTTTC,CASSLGDSGANVLTF
TRBV6-9,NA,few,TRBJ1-1,TGTGCGGCGGGGGGTGAAGCTTTCTTT,CAAGGEAFF
TRBV11-2,NA,NA,TRBJ2-3,TGTGCCAGCACCCGGACCAGCACAGATACGCAGTATTTT,CASTRTSTDTQYF
TRBV9,NA,many,TRBJ1-5,TGTGCCAGCAGCGTTAATGTTGGTAGCAATCAGCCCCAGCATTTT,CASSVNVGSNQPQHF
TRBV5-4,TRBD1,few,TRBJ2-2,TGTGCCAGCAGCTCGCTCCCAGGGACAGAGACCACCGGGGAGCTGTTTTTT,CASSSLPGTETTGELFF
TRBV7-6,NA,once,TRBJ2-7,TGTGCCAGCAGCTGGGATGTCTACGACGAGCAGTACTTC,CASSWDVYDEQYF